Below are 28 T cell receptor beta chains sequenced from a single sample in a study of cytomegalovirus exposure and HLA in healthy donors. Only in-frame clones appear in the TCRdb table, and some are missing; sequencing was by immunoSEQ multiplex PCR. The repertoire consists of 110,000 to 150,000 clones, with approximately 90% occurring once and the leading ten covering 6.2%. Sequences were obtained from PBMCs. Receptors originate from a woman aged 25 to 39 in good health and CMV-seropositive.

The chain combines TRBV7-9 with TRBJ1-1; D is possibly TRBD1 (5 bases). This CDR3 is built from 15 residues. Germline CDR1 is SEHNR and CDR2 is FQNEAQ (reference sequence). With 2 bases removed from V and 7 bases from J, the gap between germline ends came to 17 bases. CDR3 loop: CASSLTYPQGDEAFF. The CDR3 nucleotides are TGTGCCAGCAGCTTAACTTACCCTCAGGGTGATGAAGCTTTCTTT. The whole variable domain, remainder taken from reference TRBV7-9 and TRBJ1-1, is DTGVSQNPRHKITKRGQNVTFRCDPISEHNRLYWYRQTLGQGPEFLTYFQNEAQLEKSRLLSDRFSAERPKGSFSTLEIQRTEQGDSAMYLCASSLTYPQGDEAFFGQGTRLTVV.

The rearrangement joins TRBV19 to TRBJ2-3; TRBD2 agrees at 14 bases. Losses at the gene ends were 7 bases for V and 5 bases for J; bases not matched to a gene: 8. CDR1 and CDR2 (germline): LNHDA, SQIVND (reference sequence). The CDR3 consists of 16 residues. In DNA, the CDR3 is TGTGCCAGTACCCCGGGACTAGCGGGGGCTATAGATACGCAGTATTTT. This codes for CASTPGLAGAIDTQYF. The entire variable domain, with the rest obtained from reference TRBV19 and TRBJ2-3, is as follows: DGGITQSPKYLFRKEGQNVTLSCEQNLNHDAMYWYRQDPGQGLRLIYYSQIVNDFQKGDIAEGYSVSREKKESFPLTVTSAQKNPTAFYLCASTPGLAGAIDTQYFGPGTRLTVL.

This sequence joins TRBV28 and TRBJ2-3; D gene unclear. Trimming took 1 base from V and 7 from J, leaving 6 bases between them. The CDR3 is made up of 12 amino acids. Germline V gives CDR1 MDHEN, CDR2 SYDVKM. The CDR3 sequence is CASSLSHYTQYF. CDR3 bases: TGTGCCAGCAGTTTATCCCACTATACGCAGTATTTT.

This chain connects TRBV5-1 to TRBJ2-3; maybe TRBD2 (5 bases). There are 16 residues in the CDR3. Germline lookup yields CDR1 SGHRS and CDR2 YFSETQ. V gave up 2 bases and J gave up 2 bases, with 15 bases separating them. In nucleotides, the CDR3 is TGCGCCAGCAGCTTAATCGGGGAAACCCTCACAGATACGCAGTATTTT. It specifies CASSLIGETLTDTQYF.

The chain employs TRBV28 and TRBJ1-4; D remains ambiguous. The V gene's germline CDR1 is MDHEN and CDR2 SYDVKM. This CDR3 comprises 11 residues. Trimming pared 5 bases from V and 8 bases from J, leaving 6 bases between. CDR3 nucleotide sequence: TGTGCCAGCAGTACCGGGGAAAAACTGTTTTTT. It yields the protein CASSTGEKLFF.

The rearrangement links TRBV25-1 to TRBJ2-5, with TRBD1 identical over 7 bases. Germline loops: CDR1 MGHDK, CDR2 SYGVNS. V lost 10 bases to trimming and J lost 6 bases; unmatched junction nucleotides: 14. The CDR3 covers 14 residues. CDR3 protein: CATLVTGSRQTQYF. CDR3 in DNA: TGTGCCACCTTAGTGACAGGGTCAAGGCAGACCCAGTACTTC. The full variable domain, rest sourced from reference TRBV25-1 and TRBJ2-5, is EADIYQTPRYLVIGTGKKITLECSQTMGHDKMYWYQQDPGMELHLIHYSYGVNSTEKGDLSSESTVSRIRTEHFPLTLESARPSHTSQYLCATLVTGSRQTQYFGPGTRLLVL.

The rearrangement links TRBV28 to TRBJ1-5; TRBD1 is a possible D gene (6 bases). CDR1 is MDHEN and CDR2 is SYDVKM in the germline V gene. This CDR3 is built from 17 residues. Trimming took 11 bases from V and 0 from J, leaving 23 bases between them. The CDR3 DNA sequence: TGTGCCGGGAGTCCCGGGACATATACCAATAGCAATCAGCCCCAGCATTTT. It encodes CAGSPGTYTNSNQPQHF.

The chain recombines TRBV6-6 with TRBJ2-7, with D possibly matching TRBD1 (5 bases). Germline assignment: CDR1 MNHNY and CDR2 SVGAGI (reference sequence). The CDR3 is 14 residues long. V lost 2 bases and J 2 bases, leaving 10 bases between the germline ends. Here the CDR3 reads CASSYGRATYEQYF. The CDR3 region has the DNA TGTGCCAGCAGTTACGGCAGGGCAACCTACGAGCAGTACTTC.

The chain employs TRBV7-3 and TRBJ2-2, with 8 bases aligning to TRBD1. V lost 5 bases to trimming and J lost 4 bases; unmatched junction nucleotides: 6. This CDR3 contains 15 residues. CDR1 SGHTA and CDR2 FQGTGA come from the germline V gene. For the CDR3, the DNA is TGTGCCAGCAGCAAAACAGGGGGGCTCACCGGGGAGCTGTTTTTT. It translates to CASSKTGGLTGELFF.

This chain uses TRBV2 with TRBJ2-6; 8 bases are a match to TRBD1. J was trimmed by 4 bases and V by 2 bases; bases with no gene match: 4. The CDR3 length is 16 residues. Looked up from germline, CDR1 is SNHLY and CDR2 is FYNNEI. The CDR3 DNA is TGTGCCAGCAGTGAACAGGGGGCTCTAGGGGCCAACGTCCTGACTTTC. Protein: CASSEQGALGANVLTF.

The sample holds one count of this clone. The rearrangement links TRBV7-2 to TRBJ2-2, with 8 nucleotides matching TRBD2. This CDR3 is 16 amino acids long. With V trimmed by 5 bases and J by 0 bases, 5 bases remained unmatched. The V gene's germline CDR1 is SGHTA and CDR2 FQGNSA. The CDR3 region is CASSPRAGANTGELFF. As DNA, the CDR3 is TGTGCCAGCAGCCCCCGAGCGGGAGCGAACACCGGGGAGCTGTTTTTT.

The chain is built from TRBV5-4 and TRBJ2-7, with 9 nucleotides matching TRBD2. The germline CDR1 and CDR2 sequences are SGHNT and YYREEE (reference sequence). The V segment lost 0 bases and the J segment 3 bases; nucleotides outside the gene matches: 7. The CDR3 runs 16 residues. The CDR3 protein is CASSLGGSGRFYEQYF. The CDR3, as DNA: TGTGCCAGCAGCTTGGGGGGCAGCGGGAGGTTCTACGAGCAGTACTTC. The variable domain in full, completed from reference TRBV5-4 and TRBJ2-7, reads ETGVTQSPTHLIKTRGQQVTLRCSSQSGHNTVSWYQQALGQGPQFIFQYYREEENGRGNFPPRFSGLQFPNYSSELNVNALELDDSALYLCASSLGGSGRFYEQYFGPGTRLTVT.

V usage is TRBV2 and J usage is TRBJ2-7, with 11 nucleotides matching TRBD2. Germline V gives CDR1 SNHLY, CDR2 FYNNEI. With 8 bases clipped from V and 6 bases from J, the junction kept 3 bases outside the gene matches. The CDR3 length is 12 residues. The CDR3 protein is CASGTSGGEQYF. The CDR3 coding sequence is TGTGCCAGCGGGACTAGCGGCGGCGAGCAGTACTTC.

The rearrangement joins TRBV6-5 to TRBJ2-2, with a possible D match to TRBD2 (5 bases). Germline lookup yields CDR1 MNHEY and CDR2 SVGAGI. The V gene lost 5 bases and the J gene lost 6 bases, with 7 bases spanning the gap. The CDR3 loop spans 12 amino acids. CDR3 in DNA: TGTGCCAGCAGTCCCGGGGCCGGGGAGCTGTTTTTT. This gives the protein CASSPGAGELFF.

The rearrangement links TRBV6-1 to TRBJ2-7, with a weak D call TRBD1 (6 bases). The CDR3 sequence is 14 residues long. Germline values: CDR1 MNHNS, CDR2 SASEGT. V lost 4 bases and J 3 bases, leaving 13 bases between the germline ends. CDR3 DNA sequence: TGTGCCAGCAGTGCACCGGGACACAGCTACGAGCAGTACTTC. This gives the protein CASSAPGHSYEQYF.

This clone appeared once. The chain carries TRBV2 and TRBJ1-5; D is uncertain. V shed 1 base and J shed 4 bases, with 11 bases lying between them. CDR1 SNHLY and CDR2 FYNNEI come from the germline V gene. CDR3 size: 15 residues. CDR3 DNA: TGTGCCAGCAGTGAAGGACATGTGGGTAATCAGCCCCAGCATTTT. Amino acids: CASSEGHVGNQPQHF.

This rearrangement joins TRBV27 to TRBJ2-1; perhaps TRBD2 as D (5 bases). Trimming removed 1 base at V and 0 bases at J, with 16 bases between. Germline CDR1 reads MNHEY; CDR2 reads SMNVEV (reference sequence). The CDR3 sequence is 18 residues long. CDR3 loop: CASSLLDSAHPSYNEQFF. In DNA form, the CDR3 reads TGTGCCAGCAGTTTATTAGATAGCGCCCACCCCTCCTACAATGAGCAGTTCTTC.

This sequence joins TRBV2 and TRBJ1-1; 9 nucleotides line up with TRBD1. The J segment lost 4 bases and the V segment lost 6 bases, leaving 6 bases of the junction unmatched. The CDR3 extends over 14 amino acids. The germline gives CDR1 SNHLY, CDR2 FYNNEI. CDR3 sequence reads: CASSADRGVTEAFF. CDR3 nucleotides: TGTGCCAGCAGCGCTGACAGGGGGGTCACTGAAGCTTTCTTT.

The chain joins TRBV6-1 to TRBJ2-3, with TRBD2 matching 7 bases. This CDR3 is built from 15 residues. V was clipped by 8 bases and J by 4 bases; unmatched bases: 12. The V gene's germline CDR1 is MNHNS and CDR2 SASEGT. The CDR3 here is CASAGGSVLPDTQYF. In DNA, the CDR3 is TGTGCCAGCGCCGGCGGGAGCGTGCTACCAGATACGCAGTATTTT.

This clone occurred once. The rearrangement joins TRBV18 to TRBJ1-6; weak D call: TRBD1 (5 bases). Germline CDR1 KGHSH, CDR2 LQKENI. V was clipped by 0 bases and J by 8 bases, with 17 bases between them. CDR3 length: 17 residues. The CDR3 spells CASSPPLFSGPDSPLHF. In DNA form, the CDR3 reads TGTGCCAGCTCACCACCTTTGTTTTCAGGGCCTGATTCACCCCTCCACTTT. Variable domain in full (rest from reference TRBV18 and TRBJ1-6): NAGVMQNPRHLVRRRGQEARLRCSPMKGHSHVYWYRQLPEEGLKFMVYLQKENIIDESGMPKERFSAEFPKEGPSILRIQQVVRGDSAAYFCASSPPLFSGPDSPLHFGNGTRLTVT.

The rearrangement links TRBV7-9 to TRBJ1-1, with a weak D call TRBD1 (6 bases). Germline CDR1 and CDR2: SEHNR and FQNEAQ (reference sequence). The CDR3 loop spans 16 amino acids. Trimming cost V 5 bases and J 1 base, with 17 bases left between them. The CDR3 reads CASSTTTGPGNTEAFF. CDR3 bases: TGTGCCAGCAGCACCACTACAGGGCCCGGGAACACTGAAGCTTTCTTT. Looking up the rest from reference TRBV7-9 and TRBJ1-1 gives the full variable domain: DTGVSQNPRHKITKRGQNVTFRCDPISEHNRLYWYRQTLGQGPEFLTYFQNEAQLEKSRLLSDRFSAERPKGSFSTLEIQRTEQGDSAMYLCASSTTTGPGNTEAFFGQGTRLTVV.

The rearrangement uses TRBV5-4 and TRBJ1-2; 7 bases map to TRBD1. The length of the CDR3 is 14 residues. V lost 2 bases and J lost 5; bases outside the gene matches: 6. CDR1 SGHNT and CDR2 YYREEE come from the germline V gene (reference sequence). DNA for the CDR3: TGTGCCAGCAGCTTTGACAGGACAGGTTATGGCTACACCTTC. Protein: CASSFDRTGYGYTF.

In nucleotides, the CDR3 is TGTGCCAGCAGCCAAGTCATCAGGGGGAGGACTGAAGCTTTCTTT. This translates into CASSQVIRGRTEAFF. The chain carries TRBV4-2 and TRBJ1-1; 7 nucleotides match TRBD1. The V gene end was trimmed by 1 base and the J gene end by 5 bases; junction bases not matched to a gene: 7. This CDR3 region has 15 residues. Germline CDR1 is LGHNA and CDR2 is YNFKEQ.

The chain uses TRBV19 and TRBJ2-1, with TRBD1 matching 9 bases. This CDR3 has 18 amino acids. Looked up from germline, CDR1 is LNHDA and CDR2 is SQIVND (reference sequence). V dropped 3 bases and J dropped 5; count of bases not matched to a gene: 14. The CDR3 bases are TGTGCCAGTAGTATGGGGTGGGGCCGGGACAGGGCAAACAATGAGCAGTTCTTC. Protein product: CASSMGWGRDRANNEQFF. The full variable domain, rest sourced from reference TRBV19 and TRBJ2-1, is DGGITQSPKYLFRKEGQNVTLSCEQNLNHDAMYWYRQDPGQGLRLIYYSQIVNDFQKGDIAEGYSVSREKKESFPLTVTSAQKNPTAFYLCASSMGWGRDRANNEQFFGPGTRLTVL.

V usage is TRBV2 and J usage is TRBJ2-3, with D possibly matching TRBD2 (5 bases). This CDR3 is 13 amino acids long. V shed 4 bases and J shed 4 bases, with 9 bases lying between them. Germline V gene sequence: CDR1 SNHLY, CDR2 FYNNEI. The CDR3 DNA reads as TGTGCCAGCAGTGGACTAACGGCAGATACGCAGTATTTT. Translated, it gives CASSGLTADTQYF.

This sequence joins TRBV5-8 and TRBJ1-5; D uncertain. Germline V gives CDR1 SGHTS, CDR2 YDEGEE. Trimming removed 0 bases from V and 3 bases from J, with 4 bases in between. The CDR3 is made up of 13 amino acids. The CDR3 protein is CASSLGPNQPQHF. CDR3 coding DNA: TGTGCCAGCAGCTTGGGGCCCAATCAGCCCCAGCATTTT.

This rearrangement joins TRBV5-1 to TRBJ1-3; D gene unclear. Trimming pared 0 bases from V and 0 bases from J, leaving 7 bases between. This CDR3 has 15 amino acids. CDR1 and CDR2 from the germline V gene are SGHRS and YFSETQ. The CDR3 protein is CASSLGPPSGNTIYF. The CDR3 DNA is TGCGCCAGCAGCTTGGGGCCCCCCTCTGGAAACACCATATATTTT.

The rearrangement links TRBV7-8 to TRBJ2-7, with 7 bases that match TRBD2. CDR3 size: 16 residues. The junction had 12 bases not matched to a gene; V was cut back by 0 bases and J by 7 bases. Germline V lookup: CDR1 SGHVS, CDR2 FQNEAQ. CDR3 coding DNA: TGTGCCAGCAGCTTAGCGTTGGAGCGGGGCGCGTGGGAGCAGTACTTC. Its translation: CASSLALERGAWEQYF. The full variable domain, its missing parts supplied by reference TRBV7-8 and TRBJ2-7, is GAGVSQSPRYKVAKRGQDVALRCDPISGHVSLFWYQQALGQGPEFLTYFQNEAQLDKSGLPSDRFFAERPEGSVSTLKIQRTQQEDSAVYLCASSLALERGAWEQYFGPGTRLTVT.